The clone carrying this T cell receptor (beta chain) was observed a few times. CDR1 is SGHRS and CDR2 is YFSETQ in the germline V gene. The CDR3 covers 12 residues. V was shortened by 0 bases and J by 5 bases, with 5 bases between the two germline ends. Some clones are missing from TCRdb's copy, which holds only in-frame ones; the method was immunoSEQ multiplex PCR. The table shows around 180,000 clones, with approximately 80% occurring only once. This sample was taken from a study of blood T cell repertoires in COVID-19. Looking at the study overall: Some COVID-19 samples were acute and others convalescent; all came from the United States, Italy and Spain.

This chain joins TRBV5-1 and TRBJ1-1, with D possibly matching TRBD1 (5 bases). The clonotype originates from a man aged 50 to 59 who had recovered from COVID-19. Specimen: PBMCs or T cells enriched from blood (not recorded which). The CDR3 DNA follows: TGCGCCAGCAGCTTGGAGGGGACTGAAGCTTTCTTT. This codes for CASSLEGTEAFF.